Shown below are 19 T cell receptor beta chains from a single sample sequenced in a study of regulatory T cells in long-lasting Graves disease. The sample's time point: newly diagnosed GD, antithyroid drugs for less than 3 months. The TCR library was made from RNA that had been extracted from PBMCs in TRIzol. Arm-PCR of CDR3 regions and iRepertoire HTBI primers were the basis on which TCR beta libraries were built. TCRdb recomputed calls from the multiplex PCR reads with MiXCR, one row per CDR3 protein. The repertoire holds around 400,000 distinct CDR3 sequences, with about 16% as singletons. The sample here was peripheral blood mononuclear cells (PBMCs), taken at new diagnosis, from a patient treated with antithyroid drugs. The receptors here all came from a female donor with Graves disease.

In its sample, this clonotype was seen many times. V and J are TRBV7-2 and TRBJ2-3, with D unclear. This CDR3 region has 13 residues. The V and J ends lost 6 bases and 2 bases respectively, with 9 bases between them. From germline, CDR1 is SGHTA and CDR2 FQGNSA. The chain's CDR3 is CASRPPATDTQYF. CDR3 DNA: TGTGCCAGCAGACCCCCAGCCACAGATACGCAGTATTTT.

The table lists this clonotype with a few counts. The chain employs TRBV3-1 and TRBJ1-5; TRBD1 is a possible D gene (5 bases). Trimming stripped 3 bases from V and 0 bases from J, with 21 bases between. The CDR3 length is 19 residues. Germline CDR1 reads LGHDT; CDR2 reads YNNKEL (reference sequence). The CDR3 region is CASSHSRRGVPDSNQPQHF. In DNA form, the CDR3 reads TGTGCCAGCAGCCATTCCCGGCGGGGGGTACCGGATAGCAATCAGCCCCAGCATTTT.

This clonotype was counted a few times. V and J are TRBV12-3 or TRBV12-4 and TRBJ1-3, with D unclear. The CDR3 loop spans 14 amino acids. Trimming cost V 2 bases and J 2 bases, with 7 bases left between them. The CDR3: CASSLIRTGNTIYF. The CDR3 DNA follows: TGTGCCAGCAGTTTAATACGGACTGGAAACACCATATATTTT.

This clonotype was counted ten times or more. This chain uses TRBV9 with TRBJ2-5, with a tentative D call TRBD2 (6 bases). Germline loops: CDR1 SGDLS, CDR2 YYNGEE. There are 16 residues in the CDR3. Trimming stripped 2 bases from V and 3 bases from J, with 17 bases between. Here the CDR3 reads CASSVGDSGLKETQYF. The CDR3 DNA reads as TGTGCCAGCAGCGTTGGGGACTCGGGACTCAAAGAGACCCAGTACTTC.

This clonotype was counted only a few times. This rearrangement joins TRBV5-1 to TRBJ1-1; no clear D. The germline V gene encodes CDR1 SGHRS and CDR2 YFSETQ. This CDR3 has 13 amino acids. With 7 bases removed from V and 7 bases from J, the gap between germline ends came to 17 bases. The CDR3: CASALRETFEAFF. The CDR3 nucleotides read TGCGCCAGCGCATTGCGGGAGACCTTTGAAGCTTTCTTT.

In its sample, this clonotype was seen a few times. The chain combines TRBV19 with TRBJ2-7; D not resolved. In germline, CDR1 is LNHDA, CDR2 SQIVND (reference sequence). Trimming stripped 6 bases from V and 4 bases from J, with 10 bases between. The CDR3 extends over 12 amino acids. CDR3: CASRNLGYEQYF. CDR3 bases: TGTGCCAGTAGAAACCTGGGTTACGAGCAGTACTTC. Combining the CDR3 with reference TRBV19 and TRBJ2-7 gives the whole variable domain DGGITQSPKYLFRKEGQNVTLSCEQNLNHDAMYWYRQDPGQGLRLIYYSQIVNDFQKGDIAEGYSVSREKKESFPLTVTSAQKNPTAFYLCASRNLGYEQYFGPGTRLTVT.

This clonotype was observed many times. The chain recombines TRBV30 with TRBJ1-4, with no clear D. V was cut by 2 bases and J by 4 bases, with 5 bases left in between. Per the germline V gene, CDR1 is GTSNPN and CDR2 is SVGIG (reference sequence). The CDR3 consists of 12 residues. Here the CDR3 reads CAWSRNNEKLFF. The CDR3 bases are TGTGCCTGGAGTCGAAATAATGAAAAACTGTTTTTT.

This clonotype was counted ten times or more. The chain carries TRBV5-1 and TRBJ1-1; D might be TRBD1 (5 bases). Trimming took 0 bases from V and 1 from J, leaving 7 bases between them. The length of the CDR3 is 14 residues. Germline V gene sequence: CDR1 SGHRS, CDR2 YFSETQ. The CDR3 sequence is CASSLVRENTEAFF. The DNA for the CDR3 is TGCGCCAGCAGCTTGGTCAGGGAGAACACTGAAGCTTTCTTT.

This clonotype was seen repeatedly, ten times or more. DNA of the CDR3: TGTGCCAGCAGTTGGGGGACAGCAGCCCCCACCGGGGAGCTGTTTTTT. Its translation is CASSWGTAAPTGELFF. The chain links TRBV6-5 to TRBJ2-2; 7 nucleotides agree with TRBD1. Trimming took 4 bases from V and 4 from J; bases not matched to a gene: 9. Looked up from germline, CDR1 is MNHEY and CDR2 is SVGAGI. This CDR3 is built from 16 residues.

This clonotype occurred a few times. The chain couples TRBV15 to TRBJ1-5, with D possibly matching TRBD1 (6 bases). CDR3 size: 15 residues. Germline V gene lookup returns CDR1 LNHNV and CDR2 YYDKDF (reference sequence). Trimming shortened V by 5 bases and J by 4 bases, and 15 bases separated the two germline ends. This CDR3 reads CATSLAQGPNQPQHF. DNA of the CDR3: TGTGCCACCAGCCTCGCCCAGGGGCCGAATCAGCCCCAGCATTTT.

This clonotype appeared a few times. This chain uses TRBV29-1 with TRBJ1-4; 7 bases line up with TRBD1. Trimming took 3 bases from V and 4 from J; bases not matched to a gene: 8. The CDR3 is 15 residues long. Germline CDR1 and CDR2: SQVTM and ANQGSEA. This CDR3 is CSVEGPGQNNEKLFF. The CDR3, as DNA: TGCAGCGTTGAGGGCCCGGGACAGAATAATGAAAAACTGTTTTTT.

To note about this clonotype: A read error may be the cause here, since a much bigger clone is one base away. V and J are TRBV6-2 or TRBV6-3 and TRBJ2-7; TRBD1 aligns across 10 bases. Germline CDR1 and CDR2: MNHEY and SVGEGT. V shed 5 bases, J shed 0 bases, and the junction held 4 bases outside the gene matches. The CDR3 consists of 15 residues. The CDR3 DNA reads TGTGCCAGCAGTGGGGGACAGGGGTTCTCCTACGAGCAGTACTTC. Translating gives CASSGGQGFSYEQYF.

This clonotype showed up just a few times. The chain couples TRBV6-2 or TRBV6-3 to TRBJ2-3; a weak D match, TRBD2 (6 bases). This CDR3 has 14 residues. CDR1 and CDR2 (germline): MNHEY, SVGEGT. V was cut by 7 bases and J by 2 bases, with 13 bases left in between. The CDR3 region has the DNA TGTGCCAGCATAAGGGGAGGAACCACAGATACGCAGTATTTT. Translating it yields CASIRGGTTDTQYF.

This clonotype was seen a few times. This chain links TRBV30 with TRBJ2-6; D might be TRBD1 (6 bases). V was pared by 1 base and J by 1 base, with 8 bases between. The CDR3 runs to 15 residues. Germline CDR1 reads GTSNPN; CDR2 reads SVGIG (reference sequence). CDR3 DNA sequence: TGTGCCTGGAGTGAACAGGGTTCTGGGGCCAACGTCCTGACTTTC. It is translated as CAWSEQGSGANVLTF.

This clonotype came up many times. The rearrangement links TRBV6-1 to TRBJ1-1; 8 bases are shared with TRBD1. The CDR3 contains 14 residues. V was clipped by 8 bases and J by 5 bases; unmatched bases: 10. Germline CDR1 is MNHNS and CDR2 is SASEGT. Here the CDR3 reads CASGLRTGGTEAFF. CDR3 DNA: TGTGCCAGCGGACTGCGAACAGGGGGGACTGAAGCTTTCTTT.

This chain links TRBV20-1 with TRBJ1-1; D perhaps matches TRBD1 (5 bases). Trimming removed 4 bases from V and 10 bases from J, with 16 bases in between. Germline CDR1 and CDR2: DFQATT and SNEGSKA (reference sequence). The CDR3 consists of 12 residues. For the CDR3, the DNA is TGCAGTGCTAAGGGTCCTGACAGCAGAGCTTTCTTT. This translates into CSAKGPDSRAFF.

Ten or more counts support this clonotype. This chain uses TRBV5-6 with TRBJ2-4; 9 positions match TRBD2. The germline CDR1 and CDR2 sequences are SGHDT and YYEEEE. The CDR3 extends over 15 amino acids. Germline trimming cut 4 bases from V and 8 bases from J; bases unmatched to any gene: 10. The CDR3 bases are TGTGCCAGCAGCCGACTAGCGGTTGCAGTGGACATTCAGTACTTC. This encodes CASSRLAVAVDIQYF.

In regard to this clonotype: A single base separates this from a much larger clone, so it may be a read error. The J gene is TRBJ1-2, the V gene TRBV6-2 or TRBV6-3; D perhaps matches TRBD1 (5 bases). CDR3 size: 17 residues. Germline CDR1 MNHEY, CDR2 SVGEGT. V shed 5 bases and J shed 3 bases, with 22 bases lying between them. Written as DNA, the CDR3 is TGTGCCAGCAGTACTAAGGGTGGGGGGATTCAGGACTATGGCTACACCTTC. This codes for CASSTKGGGIQDYGYTF.

This clonotype has at least ten counts. The chain is built from TRBV7-2 and TRBJ2-1; 7 bases are a match to TRBD2. Looked up from germline, CDR1 is SGHTA and CDR2 is FQGNSA. This CDR3 is 14 amino acids long. With V trimmed by 0 bases and J by 12 bases, 8 bases remained unmatched. CDR3 in DNA: TGTGCCAGCAGCTTAGCGGTTGAAGCGGGAAGGCAGTTCTTC. This translates into CASSLAVEAGRQFF. Based on the CDR3 plus reference TRBV7-2 and TRBJ2-1, the full variable domain is GAGVSQSPSNKVTEKGKDVELRCDPISGHTALYWYRQSLGQGLEFLIYFQGNSAPDKSGLPSDRFSAERTGGSVSTLTIQRTQQEDSAVYLCASSLAVEAGRQFFGPGTRLTVL.